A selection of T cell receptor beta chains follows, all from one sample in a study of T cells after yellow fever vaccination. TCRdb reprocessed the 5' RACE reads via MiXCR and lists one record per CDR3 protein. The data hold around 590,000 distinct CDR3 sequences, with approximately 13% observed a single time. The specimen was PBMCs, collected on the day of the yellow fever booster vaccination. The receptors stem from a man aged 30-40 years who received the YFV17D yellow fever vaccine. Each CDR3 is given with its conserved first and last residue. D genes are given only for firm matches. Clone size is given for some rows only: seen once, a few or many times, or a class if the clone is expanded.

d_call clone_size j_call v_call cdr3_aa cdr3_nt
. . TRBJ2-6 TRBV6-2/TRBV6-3 CATLGLTILAPSGANVLTF TGTGCCACCCTTGGCCTGACGATACTTGCTCCCTCTGGGGCCAACGTCCTGACTTTC
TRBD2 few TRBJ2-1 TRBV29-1 CSVEARLSGSFGWNEQFF TGCAGCGTTGAGGCCCGTCTTAGCGGGAGCTTTGGTTGGAATGAGCAGTTCTTC
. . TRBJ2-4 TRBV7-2 CASSFQARNIQYF TGTGCCAGCAGCTTCCAGGCGAGAAACATTCAGTACTTC
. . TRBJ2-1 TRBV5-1 CASSPRTETYNEQFF TGCGCCAGCAGCCCAAGGACAGAGACGTACAATGAGCAGTTCTTC
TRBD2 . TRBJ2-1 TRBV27 CASSPTSGRARGQFF TGTGCCAGCAGTCCCACTAGCGGGAGGGCGCGCGGGCAGTTCTTC
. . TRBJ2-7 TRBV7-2 CASSLVKGLTYEQYF TGTGCCAGCAGCTTAGTAAAGGGACTGACCTACGAGCAGTACTTC
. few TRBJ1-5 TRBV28 CASSIGGRAGAQPQHF TGTGCCAGCAGCATTGGGGGTCGGGCAGGGGCGCAGCCCCAGCATTTT
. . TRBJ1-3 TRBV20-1 CSASGRGSGNTIYF TGCAGTGCTAGCGGGCGGGGCTCTGGAAACACCATATATTTT
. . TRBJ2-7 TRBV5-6 CASNLARSTYEQYF TGTGCCAGCAACCTAGCTCGGAGCACCTACGAGCAGTACTTC
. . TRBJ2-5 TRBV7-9 CASSLRRDEETQYF TGTGCCAGCAGCTTACGGCGGGACGAAGAGACCCAGTACTTC
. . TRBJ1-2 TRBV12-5 CASGLATGYGYTF TGTGCTAGTGGTTTGGCTACAGGGTACGGCTACACCTTC
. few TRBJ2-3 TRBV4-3 CASSHDPRPYVDTQYF TGCGCCAGCAGCCACGACCCGAGACCTTACGTAGATACGCAGTATTTT
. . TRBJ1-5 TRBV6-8 CASPGGQISNQPQHF TGTGCCAGCCCTGGAGGGCAGATCAGCAATCAGCCCCAGCATTTT
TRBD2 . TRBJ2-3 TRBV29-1 CSVVEGREVNTQYF TGCAGCGTTGTGGAAGGGAGGGAGGTAAATACGCAGTATTTT
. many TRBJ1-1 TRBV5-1 CASSLAGGQGANTEAFF TGCGCCAGCAGCTTGGCCGGCGGTCAGGGTGCCAACACTGAAGCTTTCTTT
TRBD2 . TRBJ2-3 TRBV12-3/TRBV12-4 CASRHGTRCTDTQYF TGTGCCAGCAGACACGGGACTAGATGCACAGATACGCAGTATTTT
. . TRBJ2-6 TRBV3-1 CASSQQGMTGANVLTF TGTGCCAGCAGCCAGCAGGGAATGACTGGGGCCAACGTCCTGACTTTC
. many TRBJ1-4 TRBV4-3 CASSQEFRGNEKLFF TGCGCCAGCAGCCAAGAGTTCAGGGGTAATGAAAAACTGTTTTTT
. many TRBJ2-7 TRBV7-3 CASMVPKYEQYF TGTGCCAGCATGGTTCCGAAGTACGAGCAGTACTTC
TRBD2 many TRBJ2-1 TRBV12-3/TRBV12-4 CASNSRELAGGEQFF TGTGCCAGCAACTCTAGGGAATTAGCGGGAGGAGAGCAGTTCTTC
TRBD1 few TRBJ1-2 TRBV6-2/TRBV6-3 CASSYPPGQRHYGYTF TGTGCCAGCAGTTACCCACCGGGACAGCGACACTATGGCTACACCTTC
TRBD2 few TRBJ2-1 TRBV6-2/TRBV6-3 CASSYWGSGGNEQFF TGTGCCAGCAGTTACTGGGGAAGCGGGGGCAATGAGCAGTTCTTC
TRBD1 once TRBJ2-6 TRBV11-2 CASSLRGLRQGVVGANVLTF TGTGCCAGCAGCTTACGAGGGTTAAGACAGGGGGTCGTTGGGGCCAACGTCCTGACTTTC
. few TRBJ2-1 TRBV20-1 CSARKPGSAYNEQFF TGCAGTGCTAGAAAGCCCGGGTCGGCCTATAATGAGCAGTTCTTC
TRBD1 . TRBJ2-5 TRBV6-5 CASSYGGTGGAETQYF TGTGCCAGCAGTTACGGGGGGACAGGGGGCGCCGAGACCCAGTACTTC
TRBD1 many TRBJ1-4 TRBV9 CASSVATGGQLFF TGTGCCAGCAGCGTAGCTACAGGGGGTCAACTGTTTTTT